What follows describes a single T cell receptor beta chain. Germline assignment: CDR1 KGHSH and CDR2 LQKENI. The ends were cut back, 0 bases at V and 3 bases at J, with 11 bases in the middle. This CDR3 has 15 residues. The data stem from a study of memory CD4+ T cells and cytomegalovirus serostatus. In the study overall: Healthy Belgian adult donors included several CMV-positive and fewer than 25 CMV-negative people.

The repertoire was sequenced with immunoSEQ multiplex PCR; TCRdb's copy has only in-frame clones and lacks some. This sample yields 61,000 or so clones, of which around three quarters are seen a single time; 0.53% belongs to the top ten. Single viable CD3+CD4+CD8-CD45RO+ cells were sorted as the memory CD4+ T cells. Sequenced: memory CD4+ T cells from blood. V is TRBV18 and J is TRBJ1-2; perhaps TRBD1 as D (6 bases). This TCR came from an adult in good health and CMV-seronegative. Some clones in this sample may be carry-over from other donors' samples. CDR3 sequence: CASSPPTGPDYGYTF. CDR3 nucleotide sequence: TGTGCCAGCTCACCACCGACAGGTCCAGACTATGGCTACACCTTC.